This paragraph covers one TCR beta chain sequence. This sample stems from a study of memory CD8 T cells in hepatitis C reinfection. Study-level background: Chronic HCV followed reinfection in a couple of donors who cleared primary infection.

The time point here: pre-reinfection, 55 to 20 weeks before reinfection detection. The sorted cells went straight to TCR sequencing with no prior in vitro expansion. Control naive CD8 T cells came from a couple of donors at all three reinfection time points. Produced via immunoSEQ multiplex PCR; TCRdb's table is partial and in-frame only. In the table there are approximately 51,000 clones, under 90% of which are singletons. The TCR comes from a man younger than 35 with hepatitis C virus infection. Sequenced: naive CD8+ T cells sorted from blood.

The CDR3 is CASSSRQGHSGNTIYF. DNA of the CDR3: TGTGCCAGCAGCTCTAGACAGGGCCACTCTGGAAACACCATATATTTT. This rearrangement joins TRBV7-9 to TRBJ1-3; 7 positions agree with TRBD1. The trim removed 4 bases at V and 0 bases at J, leaving 6 bases unmatched. Germline loops: CDR1 SEHNR, CDR2 FQNEAQ (reference sequence). The CDR3 extends over 16 amino acids.